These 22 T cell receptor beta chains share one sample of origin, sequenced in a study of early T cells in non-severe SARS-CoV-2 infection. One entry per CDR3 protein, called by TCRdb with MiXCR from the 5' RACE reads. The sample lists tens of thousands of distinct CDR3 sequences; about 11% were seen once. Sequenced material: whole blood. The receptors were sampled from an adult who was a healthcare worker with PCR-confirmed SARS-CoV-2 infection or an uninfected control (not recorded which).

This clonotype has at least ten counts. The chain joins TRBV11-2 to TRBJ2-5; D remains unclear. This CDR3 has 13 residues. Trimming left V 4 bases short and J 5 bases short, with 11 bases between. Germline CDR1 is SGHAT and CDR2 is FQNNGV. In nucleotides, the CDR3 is TGTGCCAGCAGCTCATCGTACCTGGAGACCCAGTACTTC. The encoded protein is CASSSSYLETQYF. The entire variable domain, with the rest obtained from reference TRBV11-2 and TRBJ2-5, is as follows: EAGVAQSPRYKIIEKRQSVAFWCNPISGHATLYWYQQILGQGPKLLIQFQNNGVVDDSQLPKDRFSAERLKGVDSTLKIQPAKLEDSAVYLCASSSSYLETQYFGPGTRLLVL.

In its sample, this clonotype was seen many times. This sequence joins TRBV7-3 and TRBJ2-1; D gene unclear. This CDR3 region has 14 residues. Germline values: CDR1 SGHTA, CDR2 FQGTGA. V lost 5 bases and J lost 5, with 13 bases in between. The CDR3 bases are TGTGCCAGCAGCCACCCAGGTGAGGACAATGAGCAGTTCTTC. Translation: CASSHPGEDNEQFF.

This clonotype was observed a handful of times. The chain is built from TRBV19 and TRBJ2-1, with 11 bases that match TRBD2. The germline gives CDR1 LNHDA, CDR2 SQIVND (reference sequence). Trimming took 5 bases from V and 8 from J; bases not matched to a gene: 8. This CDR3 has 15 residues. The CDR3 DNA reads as TGTGCCAGTAGTGTAGGGACTAGCGGTGAGGATGAGCAGTTCTTC. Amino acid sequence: CASSVGTSGEDEQFF.

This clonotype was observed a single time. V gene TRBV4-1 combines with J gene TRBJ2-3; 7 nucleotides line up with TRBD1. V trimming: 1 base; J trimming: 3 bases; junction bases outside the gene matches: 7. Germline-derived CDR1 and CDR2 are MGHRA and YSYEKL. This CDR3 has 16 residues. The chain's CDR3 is CASSQVIGGGTDTQYF. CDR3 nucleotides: TGCGCCAGCAGCCAAGTTATAGGGGGCGGGACAGATACGCAGTATTTT.

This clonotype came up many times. The CDR3: CASSYGGGQAKNIQYF. CDR3 DNA sequence: TGTGCCAGCAGTTACGGAGGGGGCCAAGCCAAAAACATTCAGTACTTC. The V call is TRBV6-5, the J call TRBJ2-4; TRBD1 is a possible D gene (7 bases). Germline assignment: CDR1 MNHEY and CDR2 SVGAGI. The CDR3 loop spans 16 amino acids. V was shortened by 2 bases and J by 0 bases, with 11 bases between the two germline ends.

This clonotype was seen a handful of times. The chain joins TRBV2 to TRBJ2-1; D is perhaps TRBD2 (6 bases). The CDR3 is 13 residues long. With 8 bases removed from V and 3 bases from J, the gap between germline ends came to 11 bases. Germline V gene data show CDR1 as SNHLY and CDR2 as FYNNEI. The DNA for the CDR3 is TGTGCCAGCTGCCTAGCGATCTACAATGAGCAGTTCTTC. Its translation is CASCLAIYNEQFF.

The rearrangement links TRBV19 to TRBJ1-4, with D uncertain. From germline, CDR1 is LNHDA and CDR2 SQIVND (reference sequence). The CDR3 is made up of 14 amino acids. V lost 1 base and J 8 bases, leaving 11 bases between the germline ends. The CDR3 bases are TGTGCCAGTAGTATAGTAGGGAAGGGCGAAAAACTGTTTTTT. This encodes CASSIVGKGEKLFF.

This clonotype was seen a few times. The CDR3 region is CASSQDRNSPLHF. In DNA, the CDR3 is TGCGCCAGCAGCCAAGATCGGAATTCACCCCTCCACTTT. The chain uses TRBV4-3 and TRBJ1-6; no definite D call. CDR3 length equals 13 residues. CDR1 is LGHNA and CDR2 is YSLEER in the germline V gene. V lost 0 bases and J 7 bases, leaving 4 bases between the germline ends.

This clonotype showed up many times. The CDR3 sequence: CASSIPGQALNTEAFF. For the CDR3, the DNA is TGTGCCAGCAGCATTCCCGGACAGGCCCTGAACACTGAAGCTTTCTTT. The chain recombines TRBV6-5 with TRBJ1-1, with 7 positions matching TRBD1. CDR1 MNHEY and CDR2 SVGAGI come from the germline V gene. With V trimmed by 6 bases and J by 0 bases, 10 bases remained unmatched. This CDR3 contains 16 residues.

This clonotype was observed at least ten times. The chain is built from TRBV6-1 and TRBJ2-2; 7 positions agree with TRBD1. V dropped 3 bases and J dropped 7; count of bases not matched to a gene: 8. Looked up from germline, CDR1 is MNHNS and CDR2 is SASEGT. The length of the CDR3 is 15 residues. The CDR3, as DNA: TGTGCCAGCAGTGAGGATAGGGGGCGTAACGGGGAGCTGTTTTTT. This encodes CASSEDRGRNGELFF.

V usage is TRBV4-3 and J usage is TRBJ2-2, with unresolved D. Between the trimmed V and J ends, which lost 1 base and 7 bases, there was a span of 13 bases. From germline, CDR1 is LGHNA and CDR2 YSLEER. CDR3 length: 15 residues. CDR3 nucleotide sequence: TGCGCCAGCAGCCAAGGCTCAAGGTACGACGGGGAGCTGTTTTTT. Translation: CASSQGSRYDGELFF.

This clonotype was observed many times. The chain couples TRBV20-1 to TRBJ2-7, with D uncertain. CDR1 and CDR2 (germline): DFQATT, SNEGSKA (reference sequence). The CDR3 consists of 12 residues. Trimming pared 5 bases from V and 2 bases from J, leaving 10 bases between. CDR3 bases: TGCAGTGCTCGTGTAGGGCCCTACGAGCAGTACTTC. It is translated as CSARVGPYEQYF.

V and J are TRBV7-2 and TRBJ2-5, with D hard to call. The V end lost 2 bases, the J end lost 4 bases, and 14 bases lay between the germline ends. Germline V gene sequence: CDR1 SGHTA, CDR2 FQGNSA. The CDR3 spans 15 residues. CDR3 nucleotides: TGTGCCAGCAGCTTAACGCTCAGCGCAGCAGAGACCCAGTACTTC. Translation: CASSLTLSAAETQYF. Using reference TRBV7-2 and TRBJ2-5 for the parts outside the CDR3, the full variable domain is GAGVSQSPSNKVTEKGKDVELRCDPISGHTALYWYRQSLGQGLEFLIYFQGNSAPDKSGLPSDRFSAERTGGSVSTLTIQRTQQEDSAVYLCASSLTLSAAETQYFGPGTRLLVL.

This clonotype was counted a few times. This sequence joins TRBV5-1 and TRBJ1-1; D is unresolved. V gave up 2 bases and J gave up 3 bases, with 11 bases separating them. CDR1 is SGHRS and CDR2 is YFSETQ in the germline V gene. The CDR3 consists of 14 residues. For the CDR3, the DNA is TGCGCCAGCAGCTTCTGGTCAGATGACACTGAAGCTTTCTTT. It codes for CASSFWSDDTEAFF. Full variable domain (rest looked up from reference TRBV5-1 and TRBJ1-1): KAGVTQTPRYLIKTRGQQVTLSCSPISGHRSVSWYQQTPGQGLQFLFEYFSETQRNKGNFPGRFSGRQFSNSRSEMNVSTLELGDSALYLCASSFWSDDTEAFFGQGTRLTVV.

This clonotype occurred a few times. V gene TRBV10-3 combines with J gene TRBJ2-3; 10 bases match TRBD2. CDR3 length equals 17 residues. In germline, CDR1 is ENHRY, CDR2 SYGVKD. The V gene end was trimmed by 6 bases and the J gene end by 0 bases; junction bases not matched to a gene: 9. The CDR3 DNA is TGTGCCATCAGCGGACTAGCGGAGGCCTTTAGCACAGATACGCAGTATTTT. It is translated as CAISGLAEAFSTDTQYF.

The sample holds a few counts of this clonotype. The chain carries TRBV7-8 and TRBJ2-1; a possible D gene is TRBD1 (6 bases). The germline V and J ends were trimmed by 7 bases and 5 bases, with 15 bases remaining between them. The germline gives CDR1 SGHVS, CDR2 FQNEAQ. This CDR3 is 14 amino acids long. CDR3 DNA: TGTGCCAGCATCAAAGGAACAGGGAACAATGAGCAGTTCTTC. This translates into CASIKGTGNNEQFF.

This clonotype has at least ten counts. CDR3 loop: CASSPRGTEAFF. DNA for the CDR3: TGTGCCAGCAGCCCCAGAGGCACTGAAGCTTTCTTT. The chain is built from TRBV7-9 and TRBJ1-1; D gene uncertain. The CDR3 sequence is 12 residues long. The germline V gene encodes CDR1 SEHNR and CDR2 FQNEAQ (reference sequence). V dropped 5 bases and J dropped 4 bases, with 8 bases sitting between them.

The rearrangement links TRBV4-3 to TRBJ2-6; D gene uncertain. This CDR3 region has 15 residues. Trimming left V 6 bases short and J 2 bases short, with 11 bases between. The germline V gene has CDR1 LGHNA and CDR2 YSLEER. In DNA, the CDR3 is TGCGCCAGCAGTTCAATAGTAACTGGGGCCAACGTCCTGACTTTC. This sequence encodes CASSSIVTGANVLTF.

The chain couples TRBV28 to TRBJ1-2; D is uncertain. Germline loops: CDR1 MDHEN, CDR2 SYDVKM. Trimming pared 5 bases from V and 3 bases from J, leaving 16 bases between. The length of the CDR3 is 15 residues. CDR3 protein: CASSPVGVYDYGYTF. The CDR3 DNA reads TGTGCCAGCAGTCCCGTGGGCGTCTACGACTATGGCTACACCTTC.

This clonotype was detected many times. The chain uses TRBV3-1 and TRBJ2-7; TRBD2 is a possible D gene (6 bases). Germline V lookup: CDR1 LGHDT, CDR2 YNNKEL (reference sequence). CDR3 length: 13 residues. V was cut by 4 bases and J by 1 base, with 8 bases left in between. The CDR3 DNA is TGTGCCAGCAGCCGCCGGGAGTCCTACGAGCAGTACTTC. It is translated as CASSRRESYEQYF.

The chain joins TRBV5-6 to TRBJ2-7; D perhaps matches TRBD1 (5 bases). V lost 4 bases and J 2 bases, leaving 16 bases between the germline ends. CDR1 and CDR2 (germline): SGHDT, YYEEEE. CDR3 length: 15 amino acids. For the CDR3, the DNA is TGTGCCAGCAGCGGACCGAAGGGGAAGGCCTACGAGCAGTACTTC. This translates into CASSGPKGKAYEQYF.

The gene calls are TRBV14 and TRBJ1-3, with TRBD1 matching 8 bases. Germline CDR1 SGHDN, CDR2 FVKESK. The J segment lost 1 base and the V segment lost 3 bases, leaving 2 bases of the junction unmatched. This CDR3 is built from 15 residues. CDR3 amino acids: CASSHRQGSGNTIYF. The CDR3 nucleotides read TGTGCCAGCAGCCACAGACAGGGGTCTGGAAACACCATATATTTT. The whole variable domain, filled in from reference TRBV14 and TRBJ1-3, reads EAGVTQFPSHSVIEKGQTVTLRCDPISGHDNLYWYRRVMGKEIKFLLHFVKESKQDESGMPNNRFLAERTGGTYSTLKVQPAELEDSGVYFCASSHRQGSGNTIYFGEGSWLTVV.